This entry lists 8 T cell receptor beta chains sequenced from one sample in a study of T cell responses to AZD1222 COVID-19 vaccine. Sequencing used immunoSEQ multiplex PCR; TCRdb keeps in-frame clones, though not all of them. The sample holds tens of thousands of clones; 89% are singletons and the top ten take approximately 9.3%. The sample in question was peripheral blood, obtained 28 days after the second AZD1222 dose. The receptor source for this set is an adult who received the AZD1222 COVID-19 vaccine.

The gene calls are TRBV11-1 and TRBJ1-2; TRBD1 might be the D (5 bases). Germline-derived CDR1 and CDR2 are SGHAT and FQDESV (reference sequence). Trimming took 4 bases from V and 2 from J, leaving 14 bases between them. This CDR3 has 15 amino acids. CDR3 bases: TGTGCCAGCAGCTCAACAGGTTCCTTCAACTATGGCTACACCTTC. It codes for CASSSTGSFNYGYTF.

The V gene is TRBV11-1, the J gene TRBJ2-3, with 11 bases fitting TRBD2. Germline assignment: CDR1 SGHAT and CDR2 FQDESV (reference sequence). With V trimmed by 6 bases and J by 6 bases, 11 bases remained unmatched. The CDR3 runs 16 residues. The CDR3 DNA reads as TGTGCCAGCAGTTCCTCCACGACTAGCGGGGTCGATACGCAGTATTTT. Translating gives CASSSSTTSGVDTQYF.

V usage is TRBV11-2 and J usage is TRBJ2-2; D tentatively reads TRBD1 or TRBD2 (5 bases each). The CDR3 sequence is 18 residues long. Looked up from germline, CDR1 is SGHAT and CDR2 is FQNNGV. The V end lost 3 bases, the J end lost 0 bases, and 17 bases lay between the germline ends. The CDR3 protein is CASSFLGPGNPNTGELFF. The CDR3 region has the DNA TGTGCCAGCAGCTTCTTGGGGCCGGGGAACCCGAACACCGGGGAGCTGTTTTTT.

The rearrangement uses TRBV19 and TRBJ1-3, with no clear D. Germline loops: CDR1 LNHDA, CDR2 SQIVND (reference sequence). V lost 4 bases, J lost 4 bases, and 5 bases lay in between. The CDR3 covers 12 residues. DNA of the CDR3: TGTGCCAGTAGTACTGGGGGAAACACCATATATTTT. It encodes CASSTGGNTIYF.

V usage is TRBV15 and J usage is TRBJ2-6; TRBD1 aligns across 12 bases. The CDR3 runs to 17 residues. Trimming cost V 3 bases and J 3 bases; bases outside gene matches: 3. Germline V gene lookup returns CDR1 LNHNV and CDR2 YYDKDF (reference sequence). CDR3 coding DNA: TGTGCCACCAGCAGTCGGGACAGGGGGCGTGGGGCCAACGTCCTGACTTTC. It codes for CATSSRDRGRGANVLTF.

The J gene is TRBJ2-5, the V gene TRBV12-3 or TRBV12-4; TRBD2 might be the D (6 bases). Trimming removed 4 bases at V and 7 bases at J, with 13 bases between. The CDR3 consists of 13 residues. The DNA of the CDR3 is TGTGCCAGCAGTTGGGGAGGAGGTGGGACCCAGTACTTC. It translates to CASSWGGGGTQYF.

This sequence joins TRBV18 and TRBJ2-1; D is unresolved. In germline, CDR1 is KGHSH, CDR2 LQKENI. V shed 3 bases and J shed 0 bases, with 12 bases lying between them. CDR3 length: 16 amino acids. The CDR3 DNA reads TGTGCCAGCTCACCGGAGTCTGGGTTCTCCTACAATGAGCAGTTCTTC. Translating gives CASSPESGFSYNEQFF.

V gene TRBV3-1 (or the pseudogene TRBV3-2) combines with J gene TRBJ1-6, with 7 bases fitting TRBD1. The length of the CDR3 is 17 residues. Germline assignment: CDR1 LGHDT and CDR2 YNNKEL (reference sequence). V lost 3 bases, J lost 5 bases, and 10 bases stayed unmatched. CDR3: CASSHLQGQVDNSPLHF. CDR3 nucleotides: TGTGCCAGCAGCCACTTACAGGGGCAGGTAGATAATTCACCCCTCCACTTT.